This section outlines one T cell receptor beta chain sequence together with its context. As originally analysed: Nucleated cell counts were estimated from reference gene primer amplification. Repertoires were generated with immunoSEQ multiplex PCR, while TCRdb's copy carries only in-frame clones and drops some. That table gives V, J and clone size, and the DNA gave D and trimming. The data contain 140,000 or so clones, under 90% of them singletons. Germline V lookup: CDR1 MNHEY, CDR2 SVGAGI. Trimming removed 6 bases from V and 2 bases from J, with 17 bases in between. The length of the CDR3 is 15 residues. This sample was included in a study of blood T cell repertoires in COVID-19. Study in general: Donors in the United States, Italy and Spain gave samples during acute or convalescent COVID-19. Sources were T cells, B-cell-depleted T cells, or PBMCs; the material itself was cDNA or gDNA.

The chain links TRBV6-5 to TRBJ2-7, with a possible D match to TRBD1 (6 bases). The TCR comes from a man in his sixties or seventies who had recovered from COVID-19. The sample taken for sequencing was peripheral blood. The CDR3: CASRMDRGRTYEQYF. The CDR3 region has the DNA TGTGCCAGCAGAATGGACAGAGGGAGAACCTACGAGCAGTACTTC.